The clone carrying this T cell receptor beta chain was seen ten or more times. This specimen belongs to a study of blood T cell repertoires in COVID-19. CDR3 length: 14 amino acids. The germline V and J ends were trimmed by 7 bases and 5 bases, with 17 bases remaining between them. Per the germline V gene, CDR1 is LGHNA and CDR2 is YSLEER. Recruitment covered about 25 US areas and drew participants whose ages spanned about 18 to 100 years. Assignment of participants to cohorts was predicated upon participant-reported clinical history. The protocol was immunoSEQ multiplex PCR, while the TCRdb copy is restricted to in-frame clones and leaves out a portion. The data contain 400,000 to 550,000 clones, roughly 85% of them singletons.

This TCR was recovered from a woman aged 18-29 years with acute COVID-19. The V and J genes are TRBV4-3 and TRBJ1-1; weak D call: TRBD1 (5 bases). The sequenced material came from PBMCs or T cells enriched from blood (not recorded which). The CDR3 is CASIKGIGGTEAFF. CDR3 nucleotides: TGCGCCAGCATTAAGGGGATCGGGGGGACTGAAGCTTTCTTT.